The 5 T cell receptor beta chains listed next were all sequenced from one sample in a study of T cells after posttransplantation cyclophosphamide. Profiling relied on immunoSEQ multiplex PCR, and the TCRdb table lists in-frame clones only, not all of them. The sample yields roughly 35,000 clones, without any singletons. Sequencing input: PBMCs. Receptor source: a woman aged 50 to 60 in good health and a related stem cell transplant donor.

This clone came up many times. The V gene is TRBV5-1, the J gene TRBJ1-2; D call uncertain. Per the germline V gene, CDR1 is SGHRS and CDR2 is YFSETQ. The CDR3 runs to 15 residues. V shed 5 bases and J shed 4 bases, with 18 bases lying between them. CDR3 DNA sequence: TGCGCCAGCAGTCAGCCCCCTGAAGGGCCCTATGGCTACACCTTC. Its protein product is CASSQPPEGPYGYTF.

Many counts were recorded for this clone. The chain combines TRBV6-6 with TRBJ1-2, with unresolved D. The V and J ends lost 9 bases and 6 bases respectively, with 17 bases between them. This CDR3 region has 13 residues. Looked up from germline, CDR1 is MNHNY and CDR2 is SVGAGI (reference sequence). CDR3 residues: CASKRLNEDGYTF. The DNA of the CDR3 is TGTGCCAGTAAAAGATTAAACGAGGATGGCTACACCTTC.

This clone was observed at least ten times. The chain recombines TRBV2 with TRBJ2-7; tentative D call: TRBD1 (5 bases). The CDR3 contains 15 residues. The V gene's germline CDR1 is SNHLY and CDR2 FYNNEI. V shed 4 bases and J shed 4 bases, with 17 bases lying between them. CDR3 region: CASSGQPAEVYEQYF. The CDR3 region has the DNA TGTGCCAGCAGTGGACAGCCGGCAGAGGTATACGAGCAGTACTTC.

This clone has more than one count but fewer than ten. The chain carries TRBV9 and TRBJ2-1; weak D call: TRBD1 (7 bases). The V end lost 0 bases, the J end lost 10 bases, and 14 bases lay between the germline ends. Germline CDR1 is SGDLS and CDR2 is YYNGEE. This CDR3 is 14 amino acids long. CDR3 nucleotide sequence: TGTGCCAGCAGCGTAGTAGGAGGGGACAGAGAGCAGTTCTTC. Its protein is CASSVVGGDREQFF.

The chain joins TRBV7-3 to TRBJ2-1, with a tentative D call TRBD2 (6 bases). Germline loops: CDR1 SGHTA, CDR2 FQGTGA. Trimming took 4 bases from V and 2 from J, leaving 12 bases between them. The length of the CDR3 is 15 residues. The CDR3 coding sequence is TGTGCCAGCAGCTCCCAGCGGGCCCCCTACAATGAGCAGTTCTTC. The encoded protein is CASSSQRAPYNEQFF.